This entry lists 9 T cell receptor beta chains sequenced from one sample in a study of blood T cell repertoires in COVID-19. Generated by immunoSEQ multiplex PCR, the TCRdb table keeps only in-frame clones and is missing some. This sample has roughly 250,000 clones, with approximately 90% found just once. The sample taken for sequencing was PBMCs or T cells enriched from blood (not recorded which). The receptor source for this set is a man in his forties or fifties who had been exposed to COVID-19.

The CDR3 nucleotides read TGTGCCAGCAGCCAAGCGGGGTCCTATGGCTACACCTTC. It translates to CASSQAGSYGYTF. The gene calls are TRBV4-2 and TRBJ1-2; D gene unclear. Germline loops: CDR1 LGHNA, CDR2 YNFKEQ. Trimming shortened V by 1 base and J by 4 bases, and 7 bases separated the two germline ends. This CDR3 is 13 amino acids long.

The rearrangement links TRBV7-9 to TRBJ2-5, with D possibly TRBD1 on 5 matching bases. This CDR3 comprises 14 residues. Trimming removed 5 bases from V and 10 bases from J, with 20 bases in between. The V gene's germline CDR1 is SEHNR and CDR2 FQNEAQ (reference sequence). As DNA, the CDR3 is TGTGCCAGCAGCCTAATAGAGACCCATAGGGGCCAGTACTTC. This encodes CASSLIETHRGQYF.

The V call is TRBV19, the J call TRBJ1-2, with D possibly TRBD1 on 6 matching bases. Germline V gives CDR1 LNHDA, CDR2 SQIVND (reference sequence). There are 14 residues in the CDR3. Trimming pared 4 bases from V and 6 bases from J, leaving 15 bases between. This chain's CDR3 is CASSTLDRLNGYTF. The CDR3 nucleotides are TGTGCCAGTAGTACCTTGGACAGATTGAATGGCTACACCTTC.

This clone was recorded a few times. The rearrangement joins TRBV11-2 to TRBJ1-3; D ambiguous. V was trimmed by 2 bases and J by 0 bases, leaving 14 bases between them. CDR3 length: 17 residues. CDR1 and CDR2 (germline): SGHAT, FQNNGV. As DNA, the CDR3 is TGTGCCAGCAGCTTATCGGCGGCCTGGCGCTCTGGAAACACCATATATTTT. This codes for CASSLSAAWRSGNTIYF.

The V and J genes are TRBV28 and TRBJ1-1; a possible D gene is TRBD1 (6 bases). V lost 4 bases and J 4 bases, leaving 13 bases between the germline ends. The CDR3 totals 14 residues. In germline, CDR1 is MDHEN, CDR2 SYDVKM. This chain's CDR3 is CASSSTGQITEAFF. The CDR3 region has the DNA TGTGCCAGCAGTTCGACAGGACAAATCACTGAAGCTTTCTTT.

The chain couples TRBV2 to TRBJ2-1; D possibly corresponds to TRBD2 (5 bases). Germline V gene data show CDR1 as SNHLY and CDR2 as FYNNEI. V lost 6 bases and J 3 bases, leaving 12 bases between the germline ends. This CDR3 has 14 residues. CDR3 region: CASRPGISYNEQFF. The CDR3 DNA reads as TGTGCCAGCAGGCCCGGGATTAGCTACAATGAGCAGTTCTTC.

This clone showed up just once. The genes are TRBV27 and TRBJ2-1; 8 bases are shared with TRBD2. Germline CDR1 is MNHEY and CDR2 is SMNVEV (reference sequence). This CDR3 has 12 residues. Trimming removed 6 bases from V and 6 bases from J; junction bases left unmatched: 1. CDR3 sequence reads: CASRAGVNEQFF. In DNA form, the CDR3 reads TGTGCCAGCAGAGCGGGGGTCAATGAGCAGTTCTTC.

The V and J genes are TRBV2 and TRBJ1-4; D might be TRBD1 (6 bases). V lost 6 bases and J lost 5, with 13 bases in between. This CDR3 is 14 amino acids long. Germline V gives CDR1 SNHLY, CDR2 FYNNEI. The CDR3 spells CASRDTQGNEKLFF. The CDR3 bases are TGTGCCAGCAGAGATACCCAGGGGAATGAAAAACTGTTTTTT. The full variable domain, with the rest looked up from reference TRBV2 and TRBJ1-4, is EPEVTQTPSHQVTQMGQEVILRCVPISNHLYFYWYRQILGQKVEFLVSFYNNEISEKSEIFDDQFSVERPDGSNFTLKIRSTKLEDSAMYFCASRDTQGNEKLFFGSGTQLSVL.

As concerns this clone: Other DNA variants within this sample encode the same CDR3. This chain joins TRBV5-1 and TRBJ1-2; no clear D. Germline V gene data show CDR1 as SGHRS and CDR2 as YFSETQ. V gave up 2 bases and J gave up 0 bases, with 8 bases separating them. The CDR3 extends over 14 amino acids. CDR3 sequence (DNA): TGCGCCAGCAGCTTCCCGGGGTCTAACTATGGCTACACCTTC. It specifies CASSFPGSNYGYTF. The complete variable domain, with remaining parts taken from reference TRBV5-1 and TRBJ1-2, reads KAGVTQTPRYLIKTRGQQVTLSCSPISGHRSVSWYQQTPGQGLQFLFEYFSETQRNKGNFPGRFSGRQFSNSRSEMNVSTLELGDSALYLCASSFPGSNYGYTFGSGTRLTVV.